This TCR beta chain was identified in a study of T cell responses to AZD1222 COVID-19 vaccine. This table comes from immunoSEQ multiplex PCR, and its TCRdb copy is limited to in-frame clones, with some not included. The repertoire has roughly 130,000 clones, roughly nine tenths of them found once; the top ten carry more than 2.5%. Germline V lookup: CDR1 MNHEY, CDR2 SVGAGI. V dropped 5 bases and J dropped 3 bases, with 14 bases sitting between them. This CDR3 region has 15 residues. This chain joins TRBV6-5 and TRBJ1-5; possibly TRBD1 for D (6 bases). This clonotype was obtained from an adult in good health. The sequences come from peripheral blood, collected on day 0 of AZD1222 vaccination. CDR3 bases: TGTGCCAGCAGTCCCCCTGGGACACCCAATCAGCCCCAGCATTTT. Translating gives CASSPPGTPNQPQHF.